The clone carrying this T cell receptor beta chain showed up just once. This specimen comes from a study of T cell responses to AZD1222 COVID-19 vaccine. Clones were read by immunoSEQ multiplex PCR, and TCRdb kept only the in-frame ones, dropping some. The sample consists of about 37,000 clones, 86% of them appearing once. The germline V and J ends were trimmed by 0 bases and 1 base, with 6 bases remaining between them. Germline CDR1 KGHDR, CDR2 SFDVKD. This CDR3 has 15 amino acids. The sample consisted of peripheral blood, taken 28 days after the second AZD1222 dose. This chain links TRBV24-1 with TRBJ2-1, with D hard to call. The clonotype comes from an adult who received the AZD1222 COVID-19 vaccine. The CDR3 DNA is TGTGCCACCAGTGATTTGACGGAATCCTACAATGAGCAGTTCTTC. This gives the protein CATSDLTESYNEQFF.